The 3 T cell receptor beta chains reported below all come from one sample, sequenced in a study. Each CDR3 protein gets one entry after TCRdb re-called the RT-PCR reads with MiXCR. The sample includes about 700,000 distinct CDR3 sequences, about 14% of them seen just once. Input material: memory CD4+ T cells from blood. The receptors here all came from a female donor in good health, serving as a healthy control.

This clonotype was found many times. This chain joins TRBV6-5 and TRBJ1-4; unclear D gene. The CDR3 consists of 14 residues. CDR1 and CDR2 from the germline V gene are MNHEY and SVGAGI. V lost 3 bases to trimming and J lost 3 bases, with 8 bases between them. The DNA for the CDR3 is TGTGCCAGCAGTTATCGGGGTCCTAATGAAAAACTGTTTTTT. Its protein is CASSYRGPNEKLFF.

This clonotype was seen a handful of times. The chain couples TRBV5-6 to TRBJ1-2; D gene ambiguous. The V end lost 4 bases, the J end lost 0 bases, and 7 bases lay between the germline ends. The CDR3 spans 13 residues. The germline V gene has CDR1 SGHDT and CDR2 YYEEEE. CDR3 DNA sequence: TGTGCCAGCAGCAAGTGGTCTAACTATGGCTACACCTTC. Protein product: CASSKWSNYGYTF.

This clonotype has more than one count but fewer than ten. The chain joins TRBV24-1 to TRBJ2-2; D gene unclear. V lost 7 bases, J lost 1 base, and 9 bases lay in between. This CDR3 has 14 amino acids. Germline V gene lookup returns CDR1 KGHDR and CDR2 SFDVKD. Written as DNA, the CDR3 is TGTGCCACCAGAGCAAACTTGAACACCGGGGAGCTGTTTTTT. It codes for CATRANLNTGELFF.